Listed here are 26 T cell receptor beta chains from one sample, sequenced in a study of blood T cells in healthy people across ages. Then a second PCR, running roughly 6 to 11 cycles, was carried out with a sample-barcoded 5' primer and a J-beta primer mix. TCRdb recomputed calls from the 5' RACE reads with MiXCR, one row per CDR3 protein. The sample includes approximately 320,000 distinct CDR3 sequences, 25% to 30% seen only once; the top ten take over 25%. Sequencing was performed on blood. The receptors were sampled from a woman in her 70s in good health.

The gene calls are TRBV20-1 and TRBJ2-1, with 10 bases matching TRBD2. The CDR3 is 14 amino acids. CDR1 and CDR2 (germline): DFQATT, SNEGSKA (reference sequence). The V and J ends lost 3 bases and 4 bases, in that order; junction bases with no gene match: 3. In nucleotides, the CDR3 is TGCAGTGCTAGTAGCGGGAGGTCGTACAATGAGCAGTTCTTC. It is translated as CSASSGRSYNEQFF.

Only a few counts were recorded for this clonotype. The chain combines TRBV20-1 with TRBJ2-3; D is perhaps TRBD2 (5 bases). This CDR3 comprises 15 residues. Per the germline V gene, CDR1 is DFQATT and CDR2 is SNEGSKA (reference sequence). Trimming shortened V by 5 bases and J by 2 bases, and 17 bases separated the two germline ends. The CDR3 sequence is CSAPRAEMHTDTQYF. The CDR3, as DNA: TGCAGTGCTCCGCGAGCGGAAATGCACACAGATACGCAGTATTTT.

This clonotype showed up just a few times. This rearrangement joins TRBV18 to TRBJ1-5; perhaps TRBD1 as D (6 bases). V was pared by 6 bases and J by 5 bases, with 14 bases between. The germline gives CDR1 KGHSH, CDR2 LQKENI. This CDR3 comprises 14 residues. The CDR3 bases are TGTGCCAGCTCCCGGCAAGGGGGTTATCAGCCCCAGCATTTT. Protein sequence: CASSRQGGYQPQHF.

CDR3 nucleotides: TGTGCCAGCATGTCGCAGGGATGGCCTGACAGGAATCAGCCCCAGCATTTT. It specifies CASMSQGWPDRNQPQHF. V is TRBV28 and J is TRBJ1-5, with D possibly matching TRBD1 (6 bases). Germline V CDR1 and CDR2: MDHEN, SYDVKM. The CDR3 is made up of 17 amino acids. Between the trimmed V and J ends, which lost 7 bases and 4 bases, there was a span of 23 bases.

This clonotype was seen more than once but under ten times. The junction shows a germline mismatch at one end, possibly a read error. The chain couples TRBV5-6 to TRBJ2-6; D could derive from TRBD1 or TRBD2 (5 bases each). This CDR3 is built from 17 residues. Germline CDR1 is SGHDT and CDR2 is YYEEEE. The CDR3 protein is CASSLSWGPSGANVLTF. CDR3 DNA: TGTGCCAGCAGCCTCAGTTGGGGACCCTCTGGGGCCAATGTCCTGACTTTC.

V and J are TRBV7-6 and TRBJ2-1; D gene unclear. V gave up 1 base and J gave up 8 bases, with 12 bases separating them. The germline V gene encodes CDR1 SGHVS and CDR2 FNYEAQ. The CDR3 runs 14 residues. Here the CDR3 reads CASSLEASRDEQFF. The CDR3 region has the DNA TGTGCCAGCAGCTTAGAGGCTAGTCGAGATGAGCAGTTCTTC.

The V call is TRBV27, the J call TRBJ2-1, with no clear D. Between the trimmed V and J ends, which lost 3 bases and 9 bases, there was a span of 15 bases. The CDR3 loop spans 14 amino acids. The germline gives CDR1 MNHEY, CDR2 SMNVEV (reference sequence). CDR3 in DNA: TGTGCCAGCAGTTTGGTCAAGCTTCCTTTTGAGCAGTTCTTC. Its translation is CASSLVKLPFEQFF.

For the CDR3, the DNA is TGCAGTGACTTGGTCTACGCCAACAATGAGCAGTTCTTC. This gives the protein CSDLVYANNEQFF. This chain uses TRBV20-1 with TRBJ2-1; D unclear. From germline, CDR1 is DFQATT and CDR2 SNEGSKA (reference sequence). The ends were cut back, 7 bases at V and 5 bases at J, with 15 bases in the middle. The CDR3 covers 13 residues.

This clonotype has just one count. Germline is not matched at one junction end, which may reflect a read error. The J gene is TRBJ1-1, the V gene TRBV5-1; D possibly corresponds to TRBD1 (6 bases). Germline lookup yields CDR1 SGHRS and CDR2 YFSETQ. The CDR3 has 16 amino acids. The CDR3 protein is CASSLETGPTGTEASF. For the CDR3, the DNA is TGCGCCAGCAGCTTGGAAACAGGGCCCACCGGAACTGAAGCTTCCTTT.

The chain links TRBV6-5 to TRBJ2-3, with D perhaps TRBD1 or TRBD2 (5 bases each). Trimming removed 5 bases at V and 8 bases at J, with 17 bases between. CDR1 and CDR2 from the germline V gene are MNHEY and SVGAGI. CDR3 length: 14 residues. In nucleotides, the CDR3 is TGTGCCAGCAGTCCTTCCGGGGCAAAGAGTACGCAGTATTTT. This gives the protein CASSPSGAKSTQYF.

The CDR3 DNA reads as TGTGCCAGCAGTCTTAGCGGGAGCGCTAGCACAGATACGCAGTATTTT. Translation: CASSLSGSASTDTQYF. The chain carries TRBV12-3 or TRBV12-4 and TRBJ2-3; TRBD2 aligns across 9 bases. The CDR3 spans 16 residues. The ends lost 5 bases at V and 0 bases at J; junction bases unmatched: 6.

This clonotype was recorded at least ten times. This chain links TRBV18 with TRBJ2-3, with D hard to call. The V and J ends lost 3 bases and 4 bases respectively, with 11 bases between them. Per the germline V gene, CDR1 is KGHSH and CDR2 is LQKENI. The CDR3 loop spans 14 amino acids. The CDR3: CASSPFRAADTQYF. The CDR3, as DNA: TGTGCCAGCTCACCGTTCCGGGCCGCAGATACGCAGTATTTT.

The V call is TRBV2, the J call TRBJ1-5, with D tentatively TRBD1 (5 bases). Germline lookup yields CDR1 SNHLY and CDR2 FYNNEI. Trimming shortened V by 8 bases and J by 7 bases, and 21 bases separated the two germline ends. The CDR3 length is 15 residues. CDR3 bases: TGTGCCAGCGGAGGAGGCGGGACCCGGGAGCAGCCCCAGCATTTT. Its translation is CASGGGGTREQPQHF.

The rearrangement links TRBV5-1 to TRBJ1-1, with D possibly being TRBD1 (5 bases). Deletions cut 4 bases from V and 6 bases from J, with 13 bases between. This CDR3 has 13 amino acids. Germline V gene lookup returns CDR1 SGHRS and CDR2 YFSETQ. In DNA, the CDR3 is TGCGCCAGCAGCCCTCCAGCGGGACCTGAAGCTTTCTTT. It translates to CASSPPAGPEAFF.

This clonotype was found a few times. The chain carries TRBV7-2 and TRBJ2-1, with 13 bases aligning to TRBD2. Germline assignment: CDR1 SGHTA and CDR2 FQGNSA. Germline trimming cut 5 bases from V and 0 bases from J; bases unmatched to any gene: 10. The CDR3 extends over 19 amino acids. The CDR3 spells CASSRGTSGTSSSYNEQFF. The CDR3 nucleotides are TGTGCCAGCAGCCGTGGGACTAGCGGGACTTCGAGCTCCTACAATGAGCAGTTCTTC.

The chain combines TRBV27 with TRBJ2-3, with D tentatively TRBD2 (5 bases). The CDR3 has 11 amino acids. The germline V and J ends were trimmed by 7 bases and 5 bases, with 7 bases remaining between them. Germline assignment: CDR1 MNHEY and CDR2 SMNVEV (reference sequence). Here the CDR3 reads CASNRGDTQYF. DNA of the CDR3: TGTGCCAGCAACCGGGGAGATACGCAGTATTTT.

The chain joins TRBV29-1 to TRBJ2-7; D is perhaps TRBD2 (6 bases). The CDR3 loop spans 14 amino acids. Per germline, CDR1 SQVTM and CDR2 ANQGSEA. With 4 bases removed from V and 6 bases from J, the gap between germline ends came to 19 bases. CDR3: CSVGLLGTPLEQYF. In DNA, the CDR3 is TGCAGCGTTGGGCTGTTGGGGACTCCTCTCGAGCAGTACTTC.

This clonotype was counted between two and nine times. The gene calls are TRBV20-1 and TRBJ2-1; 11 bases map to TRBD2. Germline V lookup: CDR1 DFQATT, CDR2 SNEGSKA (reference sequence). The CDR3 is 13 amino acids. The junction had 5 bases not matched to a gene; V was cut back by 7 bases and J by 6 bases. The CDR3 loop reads CSGSGRGPNEQFF. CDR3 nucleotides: TGCAGTGGTAGCGGGAGGGGGCCCAATGAGCAGTTCTTC.

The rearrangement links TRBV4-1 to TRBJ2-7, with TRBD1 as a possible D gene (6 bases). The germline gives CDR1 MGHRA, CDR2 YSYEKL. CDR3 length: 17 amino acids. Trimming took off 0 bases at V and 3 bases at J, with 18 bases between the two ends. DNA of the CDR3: TGCGCCAGCAGCCAAGAGTTTGGGTTGGCAGGGGTCTACGAGCAGTACTTC. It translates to CASSQEFGLAGVYEQYF.

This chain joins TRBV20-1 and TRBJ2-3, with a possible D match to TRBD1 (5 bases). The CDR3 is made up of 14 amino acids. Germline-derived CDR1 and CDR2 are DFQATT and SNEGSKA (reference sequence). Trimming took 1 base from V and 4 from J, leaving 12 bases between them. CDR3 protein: CSARVDSTADTQYF. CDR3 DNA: TGCAGTGCTAGAGTTGACAGTACGGCAGATACGCAGTATTTT.

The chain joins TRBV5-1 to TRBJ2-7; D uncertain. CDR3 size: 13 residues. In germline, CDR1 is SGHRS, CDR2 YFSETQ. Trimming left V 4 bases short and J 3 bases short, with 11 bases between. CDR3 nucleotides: TGCGCCAGCAGCCAACGGTCTAACTACGAGCAGTACTTC. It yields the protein CASSQRSNYEQYF.

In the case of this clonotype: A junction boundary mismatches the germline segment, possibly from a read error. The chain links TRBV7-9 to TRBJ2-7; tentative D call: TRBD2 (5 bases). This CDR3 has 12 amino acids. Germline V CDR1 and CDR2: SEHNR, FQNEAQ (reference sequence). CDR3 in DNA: TGTACCAGCAGCTCGGGGTCGAGCGAGCAGTACTTC. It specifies CTSSSGSSEQYF.

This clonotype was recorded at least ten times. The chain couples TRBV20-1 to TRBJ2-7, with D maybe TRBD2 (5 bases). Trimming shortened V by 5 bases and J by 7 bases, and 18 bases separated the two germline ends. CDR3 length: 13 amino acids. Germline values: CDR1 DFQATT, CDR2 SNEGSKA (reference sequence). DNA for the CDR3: TGCAGTGCTGCCGGGATTACCACGGGTGAGCAGTACTTC. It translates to CSAAGITTGEQYF.

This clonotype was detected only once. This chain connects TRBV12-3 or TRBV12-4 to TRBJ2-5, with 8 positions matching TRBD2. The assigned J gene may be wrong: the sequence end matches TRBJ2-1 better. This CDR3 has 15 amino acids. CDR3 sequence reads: CASSLAGGRSNEQFF. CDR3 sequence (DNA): TGTGCCAGCAGTTTAGCAGGCGGGAGGAGCAATGAGCAGTTCTTC.

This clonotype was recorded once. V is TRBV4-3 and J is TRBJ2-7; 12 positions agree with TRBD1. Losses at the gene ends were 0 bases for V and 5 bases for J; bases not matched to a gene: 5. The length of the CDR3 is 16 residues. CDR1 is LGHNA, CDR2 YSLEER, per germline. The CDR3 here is CASSQEIGTGGDEQYF. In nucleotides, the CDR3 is TGCGCCAGCAGCCAAGAAATCGGGACAGGGGGCGACGAGCAGTACTTC.

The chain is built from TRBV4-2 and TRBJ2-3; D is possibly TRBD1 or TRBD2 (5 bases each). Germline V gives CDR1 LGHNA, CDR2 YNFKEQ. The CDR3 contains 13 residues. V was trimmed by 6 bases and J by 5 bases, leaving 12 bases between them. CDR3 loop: CASRKGSEDTQYF. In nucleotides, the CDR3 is TGTGCCAGCAGGAAGGGGAGCGAAGATACGCAGTATTTT.